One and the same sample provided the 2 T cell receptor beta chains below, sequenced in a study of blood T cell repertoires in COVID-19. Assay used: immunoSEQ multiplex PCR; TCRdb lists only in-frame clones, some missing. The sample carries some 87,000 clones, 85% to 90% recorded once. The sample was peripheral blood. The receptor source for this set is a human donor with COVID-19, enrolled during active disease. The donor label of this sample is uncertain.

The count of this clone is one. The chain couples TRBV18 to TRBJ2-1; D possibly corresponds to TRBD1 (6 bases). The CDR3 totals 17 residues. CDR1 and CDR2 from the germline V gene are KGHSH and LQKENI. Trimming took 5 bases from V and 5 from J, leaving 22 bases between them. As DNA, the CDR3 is TGTGCCAGCTCAAAATCGGACAGAGGAGGCAATAACAATGAGCAGTTCTTC. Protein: CASSKSDRGGNNNEQFF.

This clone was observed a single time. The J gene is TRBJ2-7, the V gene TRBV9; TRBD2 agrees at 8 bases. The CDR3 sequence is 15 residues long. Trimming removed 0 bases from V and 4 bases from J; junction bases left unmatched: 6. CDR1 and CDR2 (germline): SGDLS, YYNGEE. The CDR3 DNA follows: TGTGCCAGCAGCGTAGAGCCAGCGGGAGCTTACGAGCAGTACTTC. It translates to CASSVEPAGAYEQYF.